This TCR beta chain was obtained from a study of T cells after yellow fever vaccination. TCRdb analysed the 5' RACE reads with MiXCR anew, one entry per CDR3 protein. The table lists a few hundred thousand distinct CDR3 sequences, 4.1% of them singletons. V gave up 0 bases and J gave up 2 bases, with 11 bases separating them. CDR1 is SGDLS, CDR2 YYNGEE, per germline. The CDR3 is 15 residues long. The source of this sequence is a man aged 18 to 35 who received the YFV17D yellow fever vaccine. The V and J genes are TRBV9 and TRBJ1-1; D uncertain. Material: PBMCs, obtained 5 days after the yellow fever booster vaccination. Here the CDR3 DNA reads TGTGCCAGCAGCGTAGGGGGAACAGTAAACACTGAAGCTTTCTTT. This codes for CASSVGGTVNTEAFF.